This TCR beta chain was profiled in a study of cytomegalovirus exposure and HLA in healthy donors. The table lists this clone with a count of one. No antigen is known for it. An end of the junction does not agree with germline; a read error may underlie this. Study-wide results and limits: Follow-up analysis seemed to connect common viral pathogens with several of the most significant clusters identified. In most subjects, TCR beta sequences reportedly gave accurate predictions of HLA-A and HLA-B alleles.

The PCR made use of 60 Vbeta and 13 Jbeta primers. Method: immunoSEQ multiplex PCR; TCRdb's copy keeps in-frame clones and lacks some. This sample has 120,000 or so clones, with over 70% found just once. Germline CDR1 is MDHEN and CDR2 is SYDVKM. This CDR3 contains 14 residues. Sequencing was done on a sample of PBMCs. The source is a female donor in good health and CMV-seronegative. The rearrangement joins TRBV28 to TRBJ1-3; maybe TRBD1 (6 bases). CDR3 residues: CASTLTGSENTIYF. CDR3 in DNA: TGTGCCAGCACCCTAACAGGGTCTGAAAACACCATATATTTT.